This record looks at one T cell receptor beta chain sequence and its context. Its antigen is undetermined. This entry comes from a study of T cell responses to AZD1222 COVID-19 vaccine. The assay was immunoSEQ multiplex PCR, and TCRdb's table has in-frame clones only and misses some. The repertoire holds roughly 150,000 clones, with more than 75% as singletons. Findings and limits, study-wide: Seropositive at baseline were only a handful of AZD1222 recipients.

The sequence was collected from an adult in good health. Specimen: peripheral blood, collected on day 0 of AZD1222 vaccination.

CDR3 sequence (DNA): TGTGCCAGCAGCTTACAGGGGGGCACTGAAGCTTTCTTT. Protein: CASSLQGGTEAFF. V usage is TRBV7-3 and J usage is TRBJ1-1, with 7 bases lining up with TRBD1. The CDR3 contains 13 residues. Germline V gene data show CDR1 as SGHTA and CDR2 as FQGTGA. The ends lost 2 bases at V and 4 bases at J; junction bases unmatched: 1. The full variable domain, its missing parts supplied by reference TRBV7-3 and TRBJ1-1, is GAGVSQTPSNKVTEKGKYVELRCDPISGHTALYWYRQSLGQGPEFLIYFQGTGAADDSGLPNDRFFAVRPEGSVSTLKIQRTERGDSAVYLCASSLQGGTEAFFGQGTRLTVV.